These 25 T cell receptor beta chains were sequenced from one sample in a study of identifying expanded T cells in peripheral blood (dated by TCRdb to between 2017 and 2020). The method behind the library was the immunoSEQ multiplex PCR assay. Drawn from immuneACCESS, this table holds only the in-frame rearrangements with V and J called that TCRdb kept. Clones are partly lost; checked studies trace under half to an unresolved V gene and leave the rest unexplained. Present in this sample are under 95,000 clones, about 89% of which were seen just once. The biggest ten clones account for 2.5% to 3.5% of the sample. The sample comprised blood. These receptors all stem from a person between 18 and 70 years old in good health.

A word on this clone: The CDR3 ends on some other residue instead of the conserved phenylalanine or tryptophan, so this is likely a read error. No DNA is shown, since the ends of the CDR3 on it are uncertain; the CDR3 is the one TCRdb lists. The chain has TRBV21-1 and TRBJ1-1. TRBV21-1 is classified as a pseudogene. The CDR3 spans 9 amino acids, including both terminal residues. The chain's CDR3 is CASSSRRPK.

The chain couples TRBV7-6 to TRBJ1-6; no definite D call. This CDR3 comprises 17 residues. Trimming removed 3 bases from V and 6 bases from J, with 18 bases in between. Germline CDR1 and CDR2: SGHVS and FNYEAQ. The CDR3, as DNA: TGTGCCAGCAGCTTGGTCGGCAGCCGATATCGTAATTCACCCCTCCACTTT. This codes for CASSLVGSRYRNSPLHF.

The chain couples TRBV5-1 to TRBJ1-2, with D perhaps TRBD1 (5 bases). This CDR3 has 12 amino acids. CDR1 SGHRS and CDR2 YFSETQ come from the germline V gene. V was clipped by 2 bases and J by 6 bases, with 8 bases between them. In nucleotides, the CDR3 is TGCGCCAGCAGCTTCGAGGGGCATGGCTACACCTTC. Its translation: CASSFEGHGYTF.

The chain uses TRBV10-3 and TRBJ2-2; D is uncertain. The CDR3 runs 12 residues. Germline V CDR1 and CDR2: ENHRY, SYGVKD. V was trimmed by 3 bases and J by 5 bases, leaving 4 bases between them. CDR3 sequence (DNA): TGTGCCATCAGTGACAAAACCGGGGAGCTGTTTTTT. Its translation is CAISDKTGELFF.

The chain uses TRBV6-1 and TRBJ1-3; the D gene is possibly TRBD1 (5 bases). The CDR3 spans 13 residues. The germline CDR1 and CDR2 sequences are MNHNS and SASEGT. V was cut by 7 bases and J by 4 bases, with 11 bases left in between. The CDR3 region is CASMRDAGNTIYF. Written as DNA, the CDR3 is TGTGCCAGCATGCGGGACGCAGGAAACACCATATATTTT.

The chain has TRBV4-1 and TRBJ2-3; D possibly corresponds to TRBD1 (6 bases). V lost 4 bases, J lost 0 bases, and 8 bases lay in between. The CDR3 has 14 residues. CDR1 is MGHRA, CDR2 YSYEKL, per germline. CDR3 protein: CASSPGASTDTQYF. In nucleotides, the CDR3 is TGCGCCAGCAGCCCAGGGGCTAGCACAGATACGCAGTATTTT.

With regard to this clone: This CDR3 is also generated by other DNA sequences in the sample. J is TRBJ2-1 and V is TRBV5-1, with D possibly matching TRBD2 (6 bases). The CDR3 totals 15 residues. Germline loops: CDR1 SGHRS, CDR2 YFSETQ. Trimming removed 4 bases at V and 1 base at J, with 12 bases between. The CDR3 spells CASSLGLASYNEQFF. The CDR3 region has the DNA TGCGCCAGCAGCCTGGGACTGGCGTCCTACAATGAGCAGTTCTTC.

This chain connects TRBV18 to TRBJ2-1; 7 nucleotides align to TRBD1. In germline, CDR1 is KGHSH, CDR2 LQKENI. CDR3 length: 13 amino acids. V shed 6 bases and J 4 bases; nucleotides not matched to a gene: 3. The chain's CDR3 is CASSPGQYNEQFF. CDR3 DNA sequence: TGTGCCAGCTCCCCGGGACAGTACAATGAGCAGTTCTTC.

The chain uses TRBV4-2 and TRBJ1-1; TRBD1 aligns across 9 bases. The V and J ends lost 5 bases and 0 bases, in that order; junction bases with no gene match: 4. CDR3 length equals 15 residues. Germline loops: CDR1 LGHNA, CDR2 YNFKEQ. The CDR3 protein is CASSEGQGMNTEAFF. The CDR3 bases are TGTGCCAGCAGCGAAGGACAGGGGATGAACACTGAAGCTTTCTTT.

V gene TRBV5-1 combines with J gene TRBJ1-1, with D perhaps TRBD1 (5 bases). Per germline, CDR1 SGHRS and CDR2 YFSETQ. The CDR3 contains 14 residues. Trimming left V 4 bases short and J 6 bases short, with 16 bases between. The CDR3 spells CASSQIPRAPEAFF. In nucleotides, the CDR3 is TGCGCCAGCAGCCAGATACCCAGGGCTCCTGAAGCTTTCTTT.

J is TRBJ1-2 and V is TRBV9; 9 positions agree with TRBD1. CDR3 length: 16 amino acids. Germline CDR1 reads SGDLS; CDR2 reads YYNGEE. Unmatched junction bases numbered 8, after V lost 3 bases and J lost 2 bases. CDR3 loop: CASSGQQGAWNYGYTF. Here the CDR3 DNA reads TGTGCCAGCAGCGGACAACAGGGGGCGTGGAACTATGGCTACACCTTC.

The chain combines TRBV4-1 with TRBJ2-7; D possibly matches TRBD1 or TRBD2 (5 bases each). The germline V gene has CDR1 MGHRA and CDR2 YSYEKL. The CDR3 has 16 amino acids. V was pared by 1 base and J by 4 bases, with 17 bases between. CDR3 nucleotide sequence: TGCGCCAGCAGCCAAGGCAGGGCACGGGGTTCGTACGAGCAGTACTTC. Its protein is CASSQGRARGSYEQYF.

The chain is built from TRBV25-1 and TRBJ2-3; D call uncertain. This CDR3 contains 12 residues. Germline values: CDR1 MGHDK, CDR2 SYGVNS. V was pared by 4 bases and J by 1 base, with 3 bases between. The CDR3 coding sequence is TGTGCCAGCAGTGCCCGCACAGATACGCAGTATTTT. Encoded protein: CASSARTDTQYF. The full variable domain, with the rest looked up from reference TRBV25-1 and TRBJ2-3, is EADIYQTPRYLVIGTGKKITLECSQTMGHDKMYWYQQDPGMELHLIHYSYGVNSTEKGDLSSESTVSRIRTEHFPLTLESARPSHTSQYLCASSARTDTQYFGPGTRLTVL.

This chain uses TRBV7-2 with TRBJ2-3; a weak D match, TRBD1 (5 bases). The CDR3 has 13 amino acids. Germline V CDR1 and CDR2: SGHTA, FQGNSA. The V end was cut by 1 base, the J end by 5 bases, with 7 bases between. CDR3 loop: CASSLETEDTQYF. CDR3 coding DNA: TGTGCCAGCAGCTTAGAGACAGAAGATACGCAGTATTTT.

The V gene is TRBV27, the J gene TRBJ1-2; tentative D call: TRBD1 (6 bases). V gave up 2 bases and J gave up 2 bases, with 21 bases separating them. The CDR3 extends over 18 amino acids. Germline CDR1 MNHEY, CDR2 SMNVEV (reference sequence). The CDR3 coding sequence is TGTGCCAGCAGTTTACTCCCCTCACAAACAGGGCCAAACTATGGCTACACCTTC. Protein sequence: CASSLLPSQTGPNYGYTF.

This clone was picked up a small number of times. V gene TRBV5-4 combines with J gene TRBJ2-1; no reliable D call. Germline V gives CDR1 SGHNT, CDR2 YYREEE (reference sequence). V gave up 0 bases and J gave up 11 bases, with 9 bases separating them. The CDR3 loop spans 12 amino acids. CDR3 nucleotide sequence: TGTGCCAGCAGCTTGGGGTCCGAGAAGCAGTTCTTC. It codes for CASSLGSEKQFF.

The rearrangement links TRBV7-2 to TRBJ1-2; D may be TRBD1 (6 bases). Trimming shortened V by 5 bases and J by 8 bases, and 21 bases separated the two germline ends. There are 15 residues in the CDR3. Looked up from germline, CDR1 is SGHTA and CDR2 is FQGNSA. This chain's CDR3 is CASSREGGLSEGYTF. The DNA of the CDR3 is TGTGCCAGCAGCCGAGAGGGGGGGCTGAGTGAAGGCTACACCTTC. The full variable domain, in which reference TRBV7-2 and TRBJ1-2 provide the parts outside the CDR3, is GAGVSQSPSNKVTEKGKDVELRCDPISGHTALYWYRQSLGQGLEFLIYFQGNSAPDKSGLPSDRFSAERTGGSVSTLTIQRTQQEDSAVYLCASSREGGLSEGYTFGSGTRLTVV.

The V gene is TRBV10-3, the J gene TRBJ1-1; TRBD1 agrees at 7 bases. The germline gives CDR1 ENHRY, CDR2 SYGVKD. With V trimmed by 6 bases and J by 4 bases, 5 bases remained unmatched. The CDR3 loop spans 13 amino acids. CDR3: CAIRGQLGTEAFF. CDR3 nucleotides: TGTGCCATCAGGGGACAGTTGGGCACTGAAGCTTTCTTT.

The chain combines TRBV10-3 with TRBJ1-1; the D gene is possibly TRBD1 (6 bases). Germline V gene sequence: CDR1 ENHRY, CDR2 SYGVKD. The CDR3 loop spans 14 amino acids. Trimming shortened V by 6 bases and J by 1 base, and 12 bases separated the two germline ends. CDR3 loop: CAISPTGPNTEAFF. Written as DNA, the CDR3 is TGTGCCATCAGCCCCACAGGGCCGAACACTGAAGCTTTCTTT.

This clone occurred once. The genes are TRBV30 and TRBJ2-7, with no clear D. The CDR3 totals 11 residues. V gave up 0 bases and J gave up 7 bases, with 7 bases separating them. Germline loops: CDR1 GTSNPN, CDR2 SVGIG (reference sequence). The CDR3 sequence is CAWSVLEEQYF. Here the CDR3 DNA reads TGTGCCTGGAGTGTATTGGAAGAGCAGTACTTC.

The chain is built from TRBV25-1 and TRBJ2-2; maybe TRBD2 (6 bases). The CDR3 runs to 16 residues. CDR1 and CDR2 (germline): MGHDK, SYGVNS. Deletions cut 9 bases from V and 2 bases from J, with 19 bases between. CDR3 nucleotides: TGTGCCAGTCTCCCTCCCGGGAGCGGAAACACCGGGGAGCTGTTTTTT. Translating gives CASLPPGSGNTGELFF.

The V call is TRBV6-6, the J call TRBJ1-2; D perhaps matches TRBD1 (5 bases). CDR3 length: 14 amino acids. Germline lookup yields CDR1 MNHNY and CDR2 SVGAGI (reference sequence). V dropped 5 bases and J dropped 3 bases, with 13 bases sitting between them. This chain's CDR3 is CASSLTMGDYGYTF. CDR3 DNA: TGTGCCAGCAGTCTCACAATGGGGGACTATGGCTACACCTTC.

This rearrangement joins TRBV7-7 to TRBJ2-3, with 7 bases lining up with TRBD2. The CDR3 is made up of 15 amino acids. The germline V gene encodes CDR1 SSHAT and CDR2 FNYEAQ (reference sequence). Trimming cost V 3 bases and J 3 bases; bases outside gene matches: 6. CDR3 sequence reads: CASSLASGLTDTQYF. CDR3 DNA: TGTGCCAGCAGCTTGGCTAGCGGACTTACAGATACGCAGTATTTT.

V gene TRBV29-1 combines with J gene TRBJ2-5, with 8 bases lining up with TRBD2. CDR1 is SQVTM and CDR2 is ANQGSEA in the germline V gene. V gave up 2 bases and J gave up 3 bases; unmatched junction bases: 5. There are 14 residues in the CDR3. CDR3 protein: CSVEMGLGEETQYF. The CDR3 DNA follows: TGCAGCGTTGAAATGGGACTAGGGGAAGAGACCCAGTACTTC.

This rearrangement joins TRBV9 to TRBJ1-1; 7 nucleotides match TRBD1. This CDR3 comprises 16 residues. V was clipped by 3 bases and J by 6 bases; unmatched bases: 14. Germline V lookup: CDR1 SGDLS, CDR2 YYNGEE. In DNA form, the CDR3 reads TGTGCCAGCAGCGCCGGATTGACAGGGAGTTATGCTGAAGCTTTCTTT. It codes for CASSAGLTGSYAEAFF.